This entry lists 5 T cell receptor beta chains sequenced from one sample in a study of vaccination and CD4 T cells after COVID-19. With the Oncomine TCR Beta short-read assay, DNA from cultured CD4+ T cells was sequenced. TCRdb reprocessed the PCR reads via MiXCR and lists one record per CDR3 protein. The sample includes over 15,000 distinct CDR3 sequences, roughly half of them seen just once. Treatment defined: roughly 10-day PBMC culture with coronavirus spike peptide pools or control peptides (ViraFEST assay). Their recognized antigens are unknown. Sequenced input: CD4+ T cells from blood, cultured in vitro. All receptors come from a human donor who had recovered from COVID-19.

The CDR3 nucleotides are TGTGCCAGCAGTTACGGGGGGCTAGGCTATGGCTACACCTTC. Translated: CASSYGGLGYGYTF. The chain combines TRBV6-5 with TRBJ1-2, with a tentative D call TRBD1 (6 bases). The length of the CDR3 is 14 residues. Trimming took off 2 bases at V and 4 bases at J, with 11 bases between the two ends. Per germline, CDR1 MNHEY and CDR2 SVGAGI.

This rearrangement joins TRBV7-9 to TRBJ1-1; D ambiguous. The CDR3 length is 14 residues. Trimming left V 6 bases short and J 1 base short, with 12 bases between. The germline V gene encodes CDR1 SEHNR and CDR2 FQNEAQ (reference sequence). CDR3: CASSPGGRNTEAFF. The DNA for the CDR3 is TGTGCCAGCAGTCCAGGCGGGCGGAACACTGAAGCTTTCTTT. Full variable domain (remainder filled in from reference TRBV7-9 and TRBJ1-1): DTGVSQNPRHKITKRGQNVTFRCDPISEHNRLYWYRQTLGQGPEFLTYFQNEAQLEKSRLLSDRFSAERPKGSFSTLEIQRTEQGDSAMYLCASSPGGRNTEAFFGQGTRLTVV.

The V gene is TRBV10-3, the J gene TRBJ2-6; possibly TRBD2 for D (5 bases). Trimming cost V 2 bases and J 4 bases, with 15 bases left between them. There are 17 residues in the CDR3. Germline CDR1 ENHRY, CDR2 SYGVKD. The CDR3 spells CAISETGRSPGANVLTF. The CDR3 bases are TGTGCCATCAGTGAGACGGGGAGATCCCCCGGGGCCAACGTCCTGACTTTC.

The rearrangement links TRBV7-9 to TRBJ2-1, with 8 positions matching TRBD2. The CDR3 totals 16 residues. With V trimmed by 2 bases and J by 5 bases, 8 bases remained unmatched. CDR1 is SEHNR, CDR2 FQNEAQ, per germline (reference sequence). CDR3 sequence: CASSLSGGRRDNEQFF. CDR3 in DNA: TGTGCCAGCAGCTTATCGGGCGGGAGGAGGGACAATGAGCAGTTCTTC.

V is TRBV7-2 and J is TRBJ2-3; 16 bases line up with TRBD2. Germline V lookup: CDR1 SGHTA, CDR2 FQGNSA. This CDR3 spans 15 amino acids. Trimming cost V 6 bases and J 4 bases; bases outside gene matches: 1. The CDR3 protein is CASRGTSGGADTQYF. In DNA form, the CDR3 reads TGTGCCAGCAGGGGGACTAGCGGGGGGGCAGATACGCAGTATTTT.